The rows below give T cell receptor beta chains drawn from one sample of a study of CD8 T cells in ankylosing spondylitis. Each CDR3 protein gets one entry after TCRdb re-called the 5' RACE reads with MiXCR. The table records around 120,000 distinct CDR3 sequences, around 8.5% of them present only once. Source material: blood, either unsorted or a sorted T cell fraction (not recorded which). These receptor sequences come from a male donor with ankylosing spondylitis or in good health (not recorded which). Each CDR3 is given with its conserved first and last residue. The order of the fields is V gene, CDR3 protein.

V gene: TRBV19
CDR3 protein: CAIPRGGNSNQPQHF

V gene: TRBV6-1
CDR3 protein: CASSPAGGPYNEQFF

V gene: TRBV20-1
CDR3 protein: CSARERGTAIGELFF

V gene: TRBV20-1
CDR3 protein: CSAGIAGVTDTQYF

V gene: TRBV4-2
CDR3 protein: CASSQVSSGRAFNEQFF

V gene: TRBV29-1
CDR3 protein: CSATGRRYQETQYF

V gene: TRBV15
CDR3 protein: CATSRAGTGRGYGYTF

V gene: TRBV18
CDR3 protein: CASSPQGQMPPDEQFF

V gene: TRBV20-1
CDR3 protein: CSASDLGQANTEAFF

V gene: TRBV5-1
CDR3 protein: CASSSRGLGRYNEQFF

V gene: TRBV9
CDR3 protein: CASSVGDRAYEQYF

V gene: TRBV12-3/TRBV12-4
CDR3 protein: CASSLETSVETQYF

V gene: TRBV7-9
CDR3 protein: CASSLTQDKNSPLHF

V gene: TRBV15
CDR3 protein: CATSRARTAFTEQFF

V gene: TRBV7-2
CDR3 protein: CASSLAGGNPTYEQYF

V gene: TRBV7-2
CDR3 protein: CASSLTSGRGGDTQYF

V gene: TRBV20-1
CDR3 protein: CSARKDRGPYEQYF

V gene: TRBV12-3/TRBV12-4
CDR3 protein: CASSLTGENIQYF

V gene: TRBV6-2/TRBV6-3
CDR3 protein: CASSRPMFQGVDGYTF

V gene: TRBV7-3
CDR3 protein: CASSPWAGAGTDTQYF

V gene: TRBV4-3
CDR3 protein: CASSQGRGHPTALSGNTIYF

V gene: TRBV14
CDR3 protein: CASSHFMDREYEQYF

V gene: TRBV5-1
CDR3 protein: CASSLVATYGYTF

V gene: TRBV5-1
CDR3 protein: CASSLMGEKLFF

V gene: TRBV5-1
CDR3 protein: CASSLTRTGDDEQFF

V gene: TRBV12-3/TRBV12-4
CDR3 protein: CASSSSGRSSYNEQFF

V gene: TRBV7-2
CDR3 protein: CASSPPITDTQYF

V gene: TRBV27
CDR3 protein: CASSQGNEQFF

V gene: TRBV20-1
CDR3 protein: CSPGTGGAVGYNEQFF

V gene: TRBV5-1
CDR3 protein: CASSFGRVLGETQYF

V gene: TRBV7-2
CDR3 protein: CASSFTGTGSGLETQYF

V gene: TRBV7-2
CDR3 protein: CASSLTSGRRDEQFF

V gene: TRBV20-1
CDR3 protein: CSAVPSGTYEQYF

V gene: TRBV6-1
CDR3 protein: CASRTGGSGANVLTF

V gene: TRBV20-1
CDR3 protein: CSAPNTGGNSYEQYF

V gene: TRBV29-1
CDR3 protein: CSVEIGNEQYF

V gene: TRBV20-1
CDR3 protein: CSARTPRTVNDSYEQYF

V gene: TRBV2
CDR3 protein: CASSFQRERHMYEQYF

V gene: TRBV12-3/TRBV12-4
CDR3 protein: CASSSTSNGEQFF

V gene: TRBV7-2
CDR3 protein: CATQRGLAGTDEQFF

V gene: TRBV6-5
CDR3 protein: CASSYRSGIGEQYF

V gene: TRBV12-3/TRBV12-4
CDR3 protein: CASNQLAPTGELFF

V gene: TRBV5-1
CDR3 protein: CASSERTGTTYEQYF

V gene: TRBV5-1
CDR3 protein: CASSLSGAGTGELFF

V gene: TRBV20-1
CDR3 protein: CSASGASSYNEQFF

V gene: TRBV11-1
CDR3 protein: CASSPPLPLQVYNSPLHF

V gene: TRBV7-9
CDR3 protein: CASSSGGAAAGTPQHF